The sequence of this T cell receptor (beta chain) was determined in a study of blood T cell repertoires in COVID-19. The protocol was immunoSEQ multiplex PCR, while the TCRdb copy is restricted to in-frame clones and leaves out a portion. This table has 200,000 to 250,000 clones, less than 90% appearing once. The length of the CDR3 is 13 residues. The V gene's germline CDR1 is SGHTA and CDR2 FQGNSA. The ends lost 5 bases at V and 9 bases at J; junction bases unmatched: 7. The genes are TRBV7-2 and TRBJ1-3, with 7 positions matching TRBD1. This clonotype was obtained from a woman aged 50 to 60 with acute or convalescent COVID-19. The sample comprised peripheral blood. CDR3: CASSGGTVGTIYF. The DNA for the CDR3 is TGTGCCAGCAGCGGGGGGACAGTCGGCACCATATATTTT. Together with reference TRBV7-2 and TRBJ1-3, the CDR3 gives the full variable domain: GAGVSQSPSNKVTEKGKDVELRCDPISGHTALYWYRQSLGQGLEFLIYFQGNSAPDKSGLPSDRFSAERTGGSVSTLTIQRTQQEDSAVYLCASSGGTVGTIYFGEGSWLTVV.